Shown below are 18 T cell receptor beta chains from a single sample sequenced in a study of regulatory T cells in long-lasting Graves disease. TCR beta libraries were built with iRepertoire HTBI primers and Arm-PCR of CDR3 regions. TCRdb re-called the multiplex PCR reads through MiXCR, storing one row per CDR3 protein. The table includes around 300,000 distinct CDR3 sequences, roughly 21% detected once. Time point meaning: persistent/refractory GD, antithyroid drugs over 5 years with positive TRAb. Isolated PBMC RNA provided the starting material for the TCR library. The starting material was peripheral blood mononuclear cells (PBMCs), obtained when the disease was refractory, from a patient treated with antithyroid drugs. The receptors derive from a female donor with Graves disease.

This chain links TRBV6-5 with TRBJ2-2, with 9 bases fitting TRBD2. CDR3 size: 17 residues. Trimming cost V 2 bases and J 6 bases; bases outside gene matches: 10. The V gene's germline CDR1 is MNHEY and CDR2 SVGAGI. The CDR3 nucleotides are TGTGCCAGCAGTTACCTAGGTGACGGCGGGAGGGCCGGGGAGCTGTTTTTT. The encoded protein is CASSYLGDGGRAGELFF.

V usage is TRBV29-1 and J usage is TRBJ2-5; D may be TRBD1 or TRBD2 (5 bases each). Germline V gene lookup returns CDR1 SQVTM and CDR2 ANQGSEA. CDR3 length: 13 amino acids. Trimming took 2 bases from V and 5 from J, leaving 12 bases between them. CDR3 sequence reads: CSVEYGAGETQYF. CDR3 nucleotide sequence: TGCAGCGTTGAATACGGGGCTGGGGAGACCCAGTACTTC.

The chain couples TRBV6-1 to TRBJ1-1; 7 bases line up with TRBD1. V lost 5 bases to trimming and J lost 3 bases; unmatched junction nucleotides: 15. The germline gives CDR1 MNHNS, CDR2 SASEGT. This CDR3 comprises 17 residues. CDR3 nucleotides: TGTGCCAGCAGTAGGACAGGAGGATTCCCGGGGTACACTGAAGCTTTCTTT. Its translation: CASSRTGGFPGYTEAFF.

The rearrangement uses TRBV7-8 and TRBJ2-1; 8 bases map to TRBD1. Losses at the gene ends were 6 bases for V and 7 bases for J; bases not matched to a gene: 5. Germline V gives CDR1 SGHVS, CDR2 FQNEAQ. This CDR3 has 13 residues. The CDR3 bases are TGTGCCAGCAGACAGGGGGGACATAATGAGCAGTTCTTC. Protein sequence: CASRQGGHNEQFF.

With respect to this clonotype: A much bigger clone sits one base away, suggesting this may be a read error. V gene TRBV13 combines with J gene TRBJ1-1; 7 positions match TRBD1. Per germline, CDR1 PRHDT and CDR2 FYEKMQ (reference sequence). This CDR3 contains 18 residues. The V and J ends lost 5 bases and 0 bases, in that order; junction bases with no gene match: 15. Here the CDR3 reads CASSLNIQGKGMNTEAFF. In DNA form, the CDR3 reads TGTGCCAGCAGCCTCAATATACAGGGGAAAGGGATGAACACTGAAGCTTTCTTT.

This clonotype was seen many times. The V gene is TRBV7-9, the J gene TRBJ2-5, with 8 bases that match TRBD2. Germline V gene sequence: CDR1 SEHNR, CDR2 FQNEAQ (reference sequence). This CDR3 has 15 residues. Trimming cost V 5 bases and J 1 base; bases outside gene matches: 6. The chain's CDR3 is CASSEREWGQETQYF. In nucleotides, the CDR3 is TGTGCCAGCAGCGAGCGGGAGTGGGGCCAAGAGACCCAGTACTTC.

Many counts were recorded for this clonotype. The chain is built from TRBV28 and TRBJ2-5; D call uncertain. With 6 bases removed from V and 5 bases from J, the gap between germline ends came to 19 bases. The CDR3 loop spans 15 amino acids. Germline V gene data show CDR1 as MDHEN and CDR2 as SYDVKM. CDR3 loop: CASRNSAAVGETQYF. In nucleotides, the CDR3 is TGTGCCAGCAGAAACTCCGCAGCTGTTGGGGAGACCCAGTACTTC.

This clonotype was seen at least ten times. The rearrangement uses TRBV20-1 and TRBJ1-4, with TRBD1 identical over 8 bases. The CDR3 spans 14 residues. Germline loops: CDR1 DFQATT, CDR2 SNEGSKA (reference sequence). The ends lost 2 bases at V and 4 bases at J; junction bases unmatched: 3. The CDR3 sequence: CSARRTGRNEKLFF. In DNA, the CDR3 is TGCAGTGCTAGAAGGACAGGGCGTAATGAAAAACTGTTTTTT.

For this clonotype: Possible read error: a much larger clone is one base away. This chain links TRBV2 with TRBJ2-5; D is undetermined. The CDR3 has 17 amino acids. Deletions cut 1 base from V and 0 bases from J, with 15 bases between. Germline V gene lookup returns CDR1 SNHLY and CDR2 FYNNEI. DNA of the CDR3: TGTGCCAGCAGTGAAGGTGGACCGCCTCTAGACCAAGAGACCCAGTACTTC. The encoded protein is CASSEGGPPLDQETQYF.

The chain carries TRBV28 and TRBJ2-7; the D is unclear. The CDR3 is 12 amino acids. The V gene lost 3 bases and the J gene lost 1 base, with 4 bases spanning the gap. Germline lookup yields CDR1 MDHEN and CDR2 SYDVKM. The CDR3 loop is CASSFISYEQYF. The CDR3, as DNA: TGTGCCAGCAGTTTCATTTCCTACGAGCAGTACTTC. Complete variable domain (other parts from reference TRBV28 and TRBJ2-7): DVKVTQSSRYLVKRTGEKVFLECVQDMDHENMFWYRQDPGLGLRLIYFSYDVKMKEKGDIPEGYSVSREKKERFSLILESASTNQTSMYLCASSFISYEQYFGPGTRLTVT.

This clonotype showed up just a few times. The CDR3 sequence is CASSTESSGANVLTF. The CDR3 DNA reads TGCGCCAGCAGCACCGAGAGCTCTGGGGCCAACGTCCTGACTTTC. The chain employs TRBV5-1 and TRBJ2-6; no clear D gene. This CDR3 region has 15 residues. Deletions cut 4 bases from V and 0 bases from J, with 8 bases between. CDR1 and CDR2 from the germline V gene are SGHRS and YFSETQ. Complete variable domain (other parts from reference TRBV5-1 and TRBJ2-6): KAGVTQTPRYLIKTRGQQVTLSCSPISGHRSVSWYQQTPGQGLQFLFEYFSETQRNKGNFPGRFSGRQFSNSRSEMNVSTLELGDSALYLCASSTESSGANVLTFGAGSRLTVL.

This chain joins TRBV9 and TRBJ1-5; 8 positions agree with TRBD1. Germline V gene lookup returns CDR1 SGDLS and CDR2 YYNGEE. J gave up 1 base and V 0 bases, and 0 bases lay outside the gene matches. The CDR3 totals 15 residues. CDR3 sequence: CASSVGTGSNQPQHF. For the CDR3, the DNA is TGTGCCAGCAGCGTAGGGACAGGGAGCAATCAGCCCCAGCATTTT.

The chain uses TRBV7-9 and TRBJ1-4; D possibly corresponds to TRBD1 (6 bases). Trimming cost V 1 base and J 6 bases, with 12 bases left between them. The germline V gene has CDR1 SEHNR and CDR2 FQNEAQ (reference sequence). The CDR3 length is 15 residues. The CDR3 region is CASSLVGRGDEKLFF. CDR3 bases: TGTGCCAGCAGCTTAGTGGGCAGGGGTGATGAAAAACTGTTTTTT.

This clonotype showed up just a few times. The chain joins TRBV27 to TRBJ2-7, with TRBD2 identical over 11 bases. The V and J ends lost 5 bases and 4 bases, in that order; junction bases with no gene match: 4. This CDR3 comprises 14 residues. CDR1 and CDR2 from the germline V gene are MNHEY and SMNVEV (reference sequence). The CDR3 DNA is TGTGCCAGCAGTCCTTTAGCGGGAGGGTACGAGCAGTACTTC. Its translation: CASSPLAGGYEQYF.

The sample holds a few counts of this clonotype. The CDR3 here is CASSYRDWNTEAFF. The DNA for the CDR3 is TGTGCCAGCAGTTACAGGGATTGGAACACTGAAGCTTTCTTT. This chain links TRBV6-2 or TRBV6-3 with TRBJ1-1; D not resolved. The CDR3 is made up of 14 amino acids. Germline CDR1 reads MNHEY; CDR2 reads SVGEGT. V was trimmed by 2 bases and J by 1 base, leaving 8 bases between them.

This clonotype was counted many times. This rearrangement joins TRBV28 to TRBJ1-2; TRBD1 agrees at 7 bases. This CDR3 comprises 15 residues. The germline gives CDR1 MDHEN, CDR2 SYDVKM. Trimming at V came to 7 bases and at J to 4 bases, leaving 12 bases not matched to a gene. The CDR3 loop is CASTLSRDSPYGYTF. CDR3 DNA: TGTGCCAGCACCTTGAGCCGGGACAGTCCCTATGGCTACACCTTC.

This clonotype was seen ten or more times. This chain uses TRBV6-5 with TRBJ2-7; TRBD2 matches at 10 bases. V was pared by 2 bases and J by 5 bases, with 12 bases of the junction left unmatched. The germline gives CDR1 MNHEY, CDR2 SVGAGI. The CDR3 extends over 17 amino acids. The CDR3 DNA is TGTGCCAGCAGTTACGGCGGGACTAGCGTCCGGGGGGACGAGCAGTACTTC. This gives the protein CASSYGGTSVRGDEQYF.

This clonotype has just a few counts. The V and J genes are TRBV6-5 and TRBJ2-3; 8 positions match TRBD1. The CDR3 extends over 18 amino acids. Losses at the gene ends were 0 bases for V and 4 bases for J; bases not matched to a gene: 12. The germline gives CDR1 MNHEY, CDR2 SVGAGI. The CDR3 DNA reads TGTGCCAGCAGTTACTCGGGAATAGTAGGACAGGGCCCAGATACGCAGTATTTT. Protein sequence: CASSYSGIVGQGPDTQYF.